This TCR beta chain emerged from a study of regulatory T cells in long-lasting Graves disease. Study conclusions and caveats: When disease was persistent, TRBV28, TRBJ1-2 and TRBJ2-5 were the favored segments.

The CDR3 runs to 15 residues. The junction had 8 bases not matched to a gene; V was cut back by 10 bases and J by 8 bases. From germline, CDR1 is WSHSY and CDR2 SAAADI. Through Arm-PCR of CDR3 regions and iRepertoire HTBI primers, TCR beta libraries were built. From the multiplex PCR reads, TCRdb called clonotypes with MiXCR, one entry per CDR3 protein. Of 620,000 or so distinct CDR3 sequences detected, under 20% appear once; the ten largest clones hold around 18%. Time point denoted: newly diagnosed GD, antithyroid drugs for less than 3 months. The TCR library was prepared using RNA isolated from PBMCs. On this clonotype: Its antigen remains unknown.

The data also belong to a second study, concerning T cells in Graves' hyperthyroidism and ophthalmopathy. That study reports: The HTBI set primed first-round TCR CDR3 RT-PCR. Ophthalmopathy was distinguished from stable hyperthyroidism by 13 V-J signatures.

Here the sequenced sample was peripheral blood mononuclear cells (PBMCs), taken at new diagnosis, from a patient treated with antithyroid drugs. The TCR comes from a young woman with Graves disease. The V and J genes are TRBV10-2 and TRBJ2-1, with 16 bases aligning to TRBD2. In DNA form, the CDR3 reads TGCGCCACCAGAATCGGGACTAGCGGGAGGGATGAGCAGTTCTTC. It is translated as CATRIGTSGRDEQFF.